The 2 T cell receptor beta chains listed next were all sequenced from one sample in a study of CD8 T cells in ankylosing spondylitis. Regarding the study as a whole: Characteristic, it appeared, of ankylosing spondylitis blood was a TCR beta motif of fewer than 10 highly homologous variants.

TCRdb re-called the 5' RACE reads through MiXCR, storing one row per CDR3 protein. The table lists 450,000 to 550,000 distinct CDR3 sequences, 5.3% of them singletons. The antigens for these receptors are not known. Sample: blood, either unsorted or a sorted T cell fraction (not recorded which). These receptors all stem from a male donor with ankylosing spondylitis.

This clonotype appeared many times. The genes are TRBV12-3 or TRBV12-4 and TRBJ1-1; no definite D call. CDR3 size: 14 residues. V was pared by 6 bases and J by 1 base, with 12 bases between. CDR3 DNA: TGTGCCAGCAGCCCCCCCTCCCGGAACACTGAAGCTTTCTTT. It codes for CASSPPSRNTEAFF.

This clonotype appeared many times. The chain joins TRBV5-1 to TRBJ2-1; possibly TRBD2 for D (5 bases). Trimming left V 6 bases short and J 8 bases short, with 21 bases between. The germline CDR1 and CDR2 sequences are SGHRS and YFSETQ. CDR3 size: 15 residues. The CDR3 nucleotides are TGCGCCAGCAACTCGGGTAGCGTTATCGGGGATGAGCAGTTCTTC. Residues: CASNSGSVIGDEQFF.